The clone carrying this T cell receptor (beta chain) has ten or more counts. Its antigen remains unidentified. This record belongs to a study of T cells in Graves' hyperthyroidism and ophthalmopathy. Overall study: The initial diagnosis was the point when peripheral blood was collected, ahead of any treatment.

Amplification of TCR beta CDR3 regions was performed using RNA transcripts as template. RT-PCR in the first round (using the HTBI primer set) targeted the TCR CDR3. TCRdb independently ran MiXCR on the multiplex PCR reads; one entry per CDR3 protein. Of hundreds of thousands of distinct CDR3 sequences in the sample, approximately 15% are singletons; the top ten hold over 3.5%. CDR1 is SGHAT and CDR2 is FQDESV in the germline V gene (reference sequence). Trimming cost V 5 bases and J 3 bases; bases outside gene matches: 11. CDR3 length: 17 amino acids. Study-wide points: Using 13 V-J features, a model discriminated ophthalmopathy from stable hyperthyroidism. Blood shared most expanded thyroid clonotypes above 0.001.

The TCR was taken from a woman aged 40 to 50 with Graves' ophthalmopathy. Material: blood. The chain combines TRBV11-1 with TRBJ2-7; 12 bases are a match to TRBD2. This CDR3 is CASSRGTSGLLGYEQYF. The DNA of the CDR3 is TGTGCCAGCAGCCGTGGGACTAGCGGGCTGCTAGGCTACGAGCAGTACTTC.